Reported below is one T cell receptor beta chain. What it recognizes is unknown. TCRdb's table, derived via immunoSEQ multiplex PCR, lists solely in-frame clones and lacks some. This sample has 90,000 to 120,000 clones; approximately 90% occur once, and the top ten carry less than 0.8%. This sample was taken from a study of graft-versus-host responses after intestinal transplantation. Germline trimming cut 3 bases from V and 5 bases from J; bases unmatched to any gene: 7. Germline loops: CDR1 LGHNA, CDR2 YNFKEQ. CDR3 length: 15 residues. The clonotype comes from a human donor who was the organ donor for an intestinal transplant. V usage is TRBV4-2 and J usage is TRBJ1-1, with 9 bases lining up with TRBD1. The sample consisted of unstimulated CD4+ T cells sorted from spleen or lymph node cells, taken before transplant. This CDR3 is CASSHDRGTETEAFF. For the CDR3, the DNA is TGTGCCAGCAGCCATGACAGGGGGACGGAGACTGAAGCTTTCTTT.